This T cell receptor beta chain was observed in a study of T cells in Graves' hyperthyroidism and ophthalmopathy. Findings and caveats of the study: Classification by a 13 V-J model distinguished ophthalmopathy from stable hyperthyroidism. In the blood, most expanded thyroid clonotypes above 0.001 appeared as well.

TCR beta CDR3 regions were amplified from RNA transcripts. HTBI primers drove first-round RT-PCR of the TCR CDR3. TCRdb reprocessed the multiplex PCR reads via MiXCR and lists one record per CDR3 protein. The sample contains approximately 600,000 distinct CDR3 sequences, 15% to 20% of which appear only once. This clonotype was counted at least ten times. Its specificity is unknown. These patients, aged 18 to 65, had recently diagnosed hyperthyroidism lasting under 2 months. Diagnoses were made from clinical symptoms, serum measures (thyroxine and TRAb), thyroid ultrasound and orbital computed tomography. The sequence derives from a woman aged 25-40 years with Graves' hyperthyroidism. Input material: blood.

CDR3 region: CASTLTSGSGDEQFF. CDR3 sequence (DNA): TGTGCCAGCACCCTGACTAGCGGGAGTGGGGATGAGCAGTTCTTC. V is TRBV7-2 and J is TRBJ2-1; 12 nucleotides match TRBD2. The length of the CDR3 is 15 residues. Germline V lookup: CDR1 SGHTA, CDR2 FQGNSA. V shed 7 bases, J shed 8 bases, and the junction held 9 bases outside the gene matches. Looking up the rest from reference TRBV7-2 and TRBJ2-1 gives the full variable domain: GAGVSQSPSNKVTEKGKDVELRCDPISGHTALYWYRQSLGQGLEFLIYFQGNSAPDKSGLPSDRFSAERTGGSVSTLTIQRTQQEDSAVYLCASTLTSGSGDEQFFGPGTRLTVL.